This T cell receptor (beta chain) stems from a study of Graves' ophthalmopathy and Graves' hyperthyroidism. Overall study: Sampling took place at initial diagnosis, with peripheral blood obtained before any treatment. Broader study findings: The model's ophthalmopathy progression predictions had roughly 69% sensitivity and 72% to 75% specificity.

V lost 1 base and J lost 2, with 8 bases in between. This CDR3 comprises 14 residues. Transcripts of RNA were the source for amplifying TCR beta CDR3 regions. First-round RT-PCR employed HTBI primers, with a second-round multiplex PCR after it. TCRdb ran MiXCR on the multiplex PCR reads and lists one entry per CDR3 protein. The repertoire includes under 200,000 distinct CDR3 sequences, less than 45% of them detected once, and around 5.8% sits in the top ten. Someone took the PBMCs out of around 10 ml of fresh peripheral blood. In its sample, this clonotype was seen a few times. Its target is not known.

The sample was peripheral blood. The V gene is TRBV12-3 or TRBV12-4, the J gene TRBJ2-5; D not resolved. The TCR comes from a woman aged 35 to 49 with Graves' ophthalmopathy. CDR3 region: CASSLEVGQETQYF. CDR3 sequence (DNA): TGTGCCAGCAGTTTAGAGGTCGGTCAAGAGACCCAGTACTTC.